This T cell receptor (beta chain) was recovered during a study of cytomegalovirus exposure and HLA in healthy donors (TCRdb year 2017). About the investigation overall: A later analysis indicated that the 100 to 150 validation repertoires were generated on the platform also employed for the roughly 720 repertoires of the first cohort. The study aimed to test whether cataloging public T cell receptors could reveal signatures of past pathogen exposure. In addition to the first cohort of hundreds of subjects, a separate validation cohort of 120 different subjects was used. To predict cytomegalovirus infection status, the study brought together high-throughput TCR immunosequencing, statistical association of individual TCRs with disease status, and machine learning.

The donors belonged to the validation cohort of approximately 130 subjects, which was separate from the approximately 610-subject first cohort. For this clone: Its antigen has not been determined. No base quality information exists; no much larger clone differs at one position.

The library relied on the immunoSEQ multiplex PCR assay. As for the original processing: A statistical classification framework was built to diagnose cytomegalovirus status from the catalog of TCR beta chain sequences. TCRdb carries this immuneACCESS record with in-frame sequences only. Its versions omit some clonotypes, under half of them owing to an unresolved V gene in the studies checked, with the rest unexplained. V, J and clone size are those of that table, while D and trimming were read from the DNA. Across this sample there are 200,000 or so clones, with about four fifths seen only once. The ten largest clones represent less than 8.5% of the sample. Summary of the overall study and its limitations: Three of the identified cytomegalovirus-associated TCR beta chains were confirmed in vitro to be specific for cytomegalovirus antigens. A later analysis had no HLA typing for the validation cohort, so co-occurrence there was scored across all 110 or so repertoires. The study gave a list of over 150 TCR beta chains associated with cytomegalovirus. According to the authors, the approach could potentially be generalized to other disease states and immunological phenotypes. The classifier was reported to diagnose cytomegalovirus status with high specificity and sensitivity in both the original cohort and the validation cohort. Subsequent analysis determined that TCRs grouped into clusters in the first cohort also showed a tendency toward co-occurrence across the 90 to 150 validation repertoires, and approximately 94% of cluster scores exceeded 0. Most TCR sequences were observed very rarely across donors, whereas some public TCRs were present in many individuals.

The clonotype originates from a young man in good health and CMV-seropositive. The source material was PBMCs.

The encoded CDR3 is CASSATGNYGYTF. The DNA sequence is as follows: TGTGCCAGCAGTGCTACAGGGAACTATGGCTACACCTTC. The chain uses TRBV6-4 and TRBJ1-2; matching of 6 bases hints at TRBD1 as the D gene. Including the terminal cysteine and phenylalanine, the CDR3 comprises 13 residues. The retained sequence is limited to the CDR3, 39 bases, with the frame set at the first base. V is reduced by 4 bases and J by 2 bases, leaving a spacing of 8 bases between them. Reading the germline V gene gives CDR1 MRHNA and CDR2 SNTAGT.